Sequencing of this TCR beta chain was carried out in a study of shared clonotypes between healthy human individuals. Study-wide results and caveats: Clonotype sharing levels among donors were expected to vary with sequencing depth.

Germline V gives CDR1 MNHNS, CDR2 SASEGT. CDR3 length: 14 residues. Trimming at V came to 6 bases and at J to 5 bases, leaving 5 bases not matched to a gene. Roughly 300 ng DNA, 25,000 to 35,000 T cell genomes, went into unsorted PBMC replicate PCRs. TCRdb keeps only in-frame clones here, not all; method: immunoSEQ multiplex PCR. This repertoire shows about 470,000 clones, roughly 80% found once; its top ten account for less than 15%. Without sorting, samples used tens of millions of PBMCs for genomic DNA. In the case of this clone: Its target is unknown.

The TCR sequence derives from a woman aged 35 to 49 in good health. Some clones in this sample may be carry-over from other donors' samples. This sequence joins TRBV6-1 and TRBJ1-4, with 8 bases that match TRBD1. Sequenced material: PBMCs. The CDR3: CASSLRQGNEKLFF. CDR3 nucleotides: TGTGCCAGCAGCCTAAGACAGGGGAATGAAAAACTGTTTTTT.